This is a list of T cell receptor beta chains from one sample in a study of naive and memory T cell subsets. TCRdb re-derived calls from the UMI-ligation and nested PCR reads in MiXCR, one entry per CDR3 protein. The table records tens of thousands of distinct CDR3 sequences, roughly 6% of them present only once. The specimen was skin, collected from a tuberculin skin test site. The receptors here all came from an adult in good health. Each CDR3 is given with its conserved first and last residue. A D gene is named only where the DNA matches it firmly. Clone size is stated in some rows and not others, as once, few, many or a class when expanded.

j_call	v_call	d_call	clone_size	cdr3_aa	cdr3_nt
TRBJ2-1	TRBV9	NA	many	CASSVRDHTVSSYNEQFF	TGTGCCAGCAGCGTGAGGGATCACACCGTGAGCTCCTACAATGAGCAGTTCTTC
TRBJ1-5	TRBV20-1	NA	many	CSARDLLNPSGNQPQHF	TGCAGTGCTAGAGATCTATTAAACCCCAGCGGCAATCAGCCCCAGCATTTT
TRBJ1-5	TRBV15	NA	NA	CATSRDSTGGRPQHF	TGTGCCACCAGCAGAGATTCGACAGGCGGCCGGCCCCAGCATTTT
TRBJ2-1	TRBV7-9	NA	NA	CASSLVLATGNEQFF	TGTGCCAGCAGCTTAGTACTAGCCACGGGCAATGAGCAGTTCTTC
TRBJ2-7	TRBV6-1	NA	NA	CASTLGGYEQYF	TGTGCCAGCACCCTGGGGGGCTACGAGCAGTACTTC
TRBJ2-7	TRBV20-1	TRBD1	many	CSAGTGTAYEQYF	TGCAGTGCTGGGACAGGGACCGCCTACGAGCAGTACTTC
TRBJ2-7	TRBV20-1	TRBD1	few	CSASRQGLSYEQYF	TGCAGTGCTAGTCGACAGGGTTTGAGTTACGAGCAGTACTTC
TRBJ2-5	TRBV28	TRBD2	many	CASSMGLAGARETQYF	TGTGCCAGCAGTATGGGACTAGCGGGAGCAAGAGAGACCCAGTACTTC
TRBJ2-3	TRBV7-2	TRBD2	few	CASSPPSFSGRRGDTQYF	TGTGCCAGCAGCCCACCCTCCTTTAGCGGGAGGCGGGGAGATACGCAGTATTTT
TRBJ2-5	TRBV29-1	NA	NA	CSVRRGETQYF	TGCAGCGTCCGACGAGGGGAGACCCAGTACTTC
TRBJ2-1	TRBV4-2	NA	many	CASSQSLGTRNEQFF	TGTGCCAGCAGCCAATCACTTGGAACACGGAATGAGCAGTTCTTC
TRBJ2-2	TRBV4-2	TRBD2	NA	CASSQPSGSLGELFF	TGTGCCAGCAGCCAACCTAGCGGGAGTCTCGGGGAGCTGTTTTTT
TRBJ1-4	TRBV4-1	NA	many	CASSPPQGATNEKLFF	TGCGCCAGCAGCCCGCCCCAGGGAGCAACTAATGAAAAACTGTTTTTT
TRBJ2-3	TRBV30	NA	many	CAWSVYRGSTDTQYF	TGTGCCTGGAGTGTATACCGGGGGTCCACAGATACGCAGTATTTT
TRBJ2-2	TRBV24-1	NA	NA	CATSDLKGGNTGELFF	TGTGCCACCAGTGATTTGAAAGGGGGGAACACCGGGGAGCTGTTTTTT
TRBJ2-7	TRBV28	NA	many	CASSLGHSYEQYF	TGTGCCAGCAGTTTGGGGCACTCCTACGAGCAGTACTTC
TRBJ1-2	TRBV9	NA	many	CASSVDEVGTNYGYTF	TGTGCCAGCAGCGTAGACGAGGTCGGGACTAACTATGGCTACACCTTC
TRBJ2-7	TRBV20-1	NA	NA	CSAPGVTRDSYEQYF	TGCAGTGCTCCAGGCGTTACAAGGGACTCCTACGAGCAGTACTTC
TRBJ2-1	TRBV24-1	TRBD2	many	CATSDSARLAFSNEQFF	TGTGCCACCAGTGATTCGGCTAGACTAGCGTTTAGCAATGAGCAGTTCTTC
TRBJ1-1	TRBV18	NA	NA	CASSPQGYGETEAFF	TGTGCCAGCTCACCGCAGGGATACGGGGAAACTGAAGCTTTCTTT
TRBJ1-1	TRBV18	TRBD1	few	CASCSSGQGAKAFF	TGTGCCAGCTGTAGTTCGGGACAGGGGGCCAAGGCTTTCTTT
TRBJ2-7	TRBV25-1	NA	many	CASSDPTGRFTYEQYF	TGTGCCAGCAGTGACCCCACAGGAAGGTTTACCTACGAGCAGTACTTC
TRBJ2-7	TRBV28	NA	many	CASSLLWGAGDEQYF	TGTGCCAGCAGTTTATTGTGGGGCGCGGGTGACGAGCAGTACTTC
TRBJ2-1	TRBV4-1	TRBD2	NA	CASSHLSGPSYNEQFF	TGCGCCAGCAGCCACCTTAGCGGGCCTTCCTACAATGAGCAGTTCTTC
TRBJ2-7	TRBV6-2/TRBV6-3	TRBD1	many	CASRDSPYEQYF	TGTGCCAGCCGGGACAGTCCCTACGAGCAGTACTTC
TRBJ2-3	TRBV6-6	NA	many	CASSTPTDTQYF	TGTGCCAGCAGCACCCCGACAGATACGCAGTATTTT
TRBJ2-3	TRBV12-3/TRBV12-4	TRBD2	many	CASSNPGLAGGGTDTQYF	TGTGCCAGCAGTAACCCGGGACTAGCGGGAGGGGGCACAGATACGCAGTATTTT
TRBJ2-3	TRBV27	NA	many	CASSPLEAGATDTQYF	TGTGCCAGCAGTCCCCTTGAGGCCGGTGCCACAGATACGCAGTATTTT
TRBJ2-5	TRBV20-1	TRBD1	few	CSARDIGQVKETQYF	TGCAGTGCTAGAGATATAGGACAGGTCAAGGAGACCCAGTACTTC
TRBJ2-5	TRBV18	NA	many	CASSPVVAGTQYF	TGTGCCAGCTCGCCCGTAGTTGCTGGGACCCAGTACTTC
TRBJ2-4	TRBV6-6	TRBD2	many	CASSSYSGDGDIQYF	TGTGCCAGCAGTTCCTATAGCGGGGATGGAGACATTCAGTACTTC
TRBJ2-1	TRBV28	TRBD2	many	CASSPVPWGLAGDEQFF	TGTGCCAGCAGCCCCGTCCCGTGGGGACTAGCGGGGGATGAGCAGTTCTTC
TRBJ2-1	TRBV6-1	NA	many	CASSPGPRTFNEQFF	TGTGCCAGCAGTCCGGGCCCGAGGACCTTCAATGAGCAGTTCTTC
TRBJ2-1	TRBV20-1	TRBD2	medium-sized	CSAFLAGPNEQFF	TGCAGTGCTTTCTTAGCGGGACCCAATGAGCAGTTCTTC
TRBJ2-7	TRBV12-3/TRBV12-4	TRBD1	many	CASRPDRGDSYEQYF	TGTGCCAGCAGACCCGACAGGGGCGACTCCTACGAGCAGTACTTC
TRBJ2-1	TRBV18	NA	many	CASSQINLLGPYNEQFF	TGTGCCAGCTCTCAGATTAACTTGTTGGGGCCCTACAATGAGCAGTTCTTC
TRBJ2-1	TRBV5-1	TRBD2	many	CASSYPGTRAGNEQFF	TGCGCCAGCAGCTACCCCGGGACTAGGGCAGGGAATGAGCAGTTCTTC
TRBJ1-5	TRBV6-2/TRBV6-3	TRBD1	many	CASRPPGQINQPQHF	TGTGCCAGCAGACCCCCGGGACAGATAAATCAGCCCCAGCATTTT
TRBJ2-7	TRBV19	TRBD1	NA	CASSSRTGANYEQYF	TGTGCCAGTAGTTCCCGGACAGGGGCGAACTACGAGCAGTACTTC
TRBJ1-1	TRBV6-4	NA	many	CASSDRDNTEAFF	TGTGCCAGCAGTGACCGGGACAACACTGAAGCTTTCTTT
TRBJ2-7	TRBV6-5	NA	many	CASSRRGSLKYEQYF	TGTGCCAGCAGTCGGCGAGGATCATTGAAATACGAGCAGTACTTC
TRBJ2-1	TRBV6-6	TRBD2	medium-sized	CASSSSGGEQFF	TGTGCCAGCAGTTCCTCGGGGGGTGAGCAGTTCTTC
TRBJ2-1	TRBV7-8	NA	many	CASSLEGRRSNEQFF	TGTGCCAGCAGCTTAGAGGGTAGAAGATCCAATGAGCAGTTCTTC